Detailed here is one TCR beta chain. These data originate in a study of blood T cell repertoires in COVID-19. In the authors' workflow: Amplified reference gene primers provided the basis for estimating nucleated cell counts. The protocol was immunoSEQ multiplex PCR, while the TCRdb copy is restricted to in-frame clones and leaves out a portion. V, J and clone size reflect that table, while D and trimming were determined from the DNA. Of 45,000 or so clones detected, around 87% appear once; the ten largest clones hold about 4.7%. Germline CDR1 SGHRS, CDR2 YFSETQ. The CDR3 contains 15 residues. V lost 3 bases and J lost 8, with 15 bases in between.

Sequencing was performed on peripheral blood. This TCR derives from a man aged 40-50 years with active COVID-19. V is TRBV5-1 and J is TRBJ1-6, with D possibly being TRBD1 (5 bases). CDR3: CASSSGTPGDSPLHF. The CDR3 DNA follows: TGCGCCAGCAGCTCCGGGACGCCGGGGGATTCACCCCTCCACTTT.